This TCR beta chain originates from a study of Ad26.COV2.S vaccination and SARS-CoV-2 variants. In the study overall: Recipients of Ad26.COV2.S got it intramuscularly, once or twice 56 days apart.

The treatment was: about 20 received Ad26.COV2.S at low or high dose, single or two shots; about five received placebo; per-sample allocation not given. Collection of the samples took place on day 63 after the first injection of vaccine or placebo. The CDR3 is 13 amino acids. Germline values: CDR1 SGDLS, CDR2 YYNGEE. Deletions cut 3 bases from V and 3 bases from J, with 9 bases between. The assay was immunoSEQ multiplex PCR, and TCRdb's table has in-frame clones only and misses some. Of approximately 400,000 clones listed, roughly four fifths are singletons. This chain links TRBV9 with TRBJ2-5; the D gene is possibly TRBD1 (6 bases). The TCR was taken from a person between 18 and 60 years old who received the Ad26.COV2.S COVID-19 vaccine or a placebo. The sample was peripheral blood, taken in a trial of Ad26.COV2.S vaccine versus placebo. CDR3 residues: CASSGRQEETQYF. CDR3 in DNA: TGTGCCAGCAGCGGAAGACAGGAAGAGACCCAGTACTTC.